A single sample is the source of the 9 T cell receptor beta chains below, sequenced in a study of blood T cells in healthy people across ages. Combining a sample-barcoded 5' primer with a J-beta primer mix, a second PCR ran for roughly 7 to 11 cycles. TCRdb used MiXCR to reprocess the 5' RACE reads, holding one entry per CDR3 protein. The data contain roughly 680,000 distinct CDR3 sequences, 40% to 65% of them singletons. The sample comprised blood. The receptors originated from a woman aged 80 or older in good health.

About this clonotype: A clone one base away is much larger, so this may be a read error. The CDR3 loop is CASSLLTDKSPLHF. CDR3 in DNA: TGTGCCAGCAGCTTGTTGACAGATAAGTCACCCCTCCACTTT. V usage is TRBV5-5 and J usage is TRBJ1-6; maybe TRBD1 (5 bases). The CDR3 totals 14 residues. Germline lookup yields CDR1 SGHKS and CDR2 YYEKEE (reference sequence).

The chain couples TRBV27 to TRBJ1-1; 9 bases match TRBD1. The V and J ends lost 3 bases and 3 bases, in that order; junction bases with no gene match: 8. The CDR3 spans 16 residues. Germline CDR1 MNHEY, CDR2 SMNVEV (reference sequence). In DNA, the CDR3 is TGTGCCAGCAGTTTCCGGACAGGGGTTTTGGACACTGAAGCTTTCTTT. Protein sequence: CASSFRTGVLDTEAFF.

This clonotype has at least ten counts. The J gene is TRBJ2-5, the V gene TRBV12-3 or TRBV12-4; TRBD1 matches at 7 bases. The CDR3 runs to 15 residues. After removal of 5 bases from V and 5 bases from J, the junction contained 11 bases not matched to a gene. Here the CDR3 DNA reads TGTGCCAGCAGTAACAGGGGCCCTTTCACCGAGACCCAGTACTTC. Residues: CASSNRGPFTETQYF.

The V call is TRBV9, the J call TRBJ1-2, with D unclear. The CDR3 runs 14 residues. Germline V gene lookup returns CDR1 SGDLS and CDR2 YYNGEE. V gave up 3 bases and J gave up 3 bases, with 12 bases separating them. The DNA for the CDR3 is TGTGCCAGCAGCGGGGGTGTAATGGACTATGGCTACACCTTC. It codes for CASSGGVMDYGYTF.

V and J are TRBV27 and TRBJ2-7; 10 bases align to TRBD2. J gave up 4 bases and V 9 bases, and 24 bases lay outside the gene matches. The CDR3 runs to 19 residues. In germline, CDR1 is MNHEY, CDR2 SMNVEV (reference sequence). For the CDR3, the DNA is TGTGCCAGGAAAAACAATGGGACTAGCGTCGGCCTTGGGGGTTACGAGCAGTACTTC. As protein: CARKNNGTSVGLGGYEQYF.

CDR3 DNA sequence: TGTGCCATCAGTTTCCTAGCGTCACAACAAGAGACCCAGTACTTC. This encodes CAISFLASQQETQYF. The chain joins TRBV10-3 to TRBJ2-5; D might be TRBD2 (6 bases). The CDR3 spans 15 residues. With 5 bases removed from V and 2 bases from J, the gap between germline ends came to 15 bases. Germline V gives CDR1 ENHRY, CDR2 SYGVKD.

The V and J genes are TRBV7-2 and TRBJ2-7; 10 bases match TRBD2. V lost 5 bases and J lost 6; bases outside the gene matches: 10. CDR1 and CDR2 (germline): SGHTA, FQGNSA. The CDR3 is made up of 15 amino acids. The CDR3 DNA follows: TGTGCCAGCAGCACCCGGGGACTAGCGAATTGCGAGCAGTACTTC. Its translation: CASSTRGLANCEQYF. The full variable domain, in which reference TRBV7-2 and TRBJ2-7 provide the parts outside the CDR3, is GAGVSQSPSNKVTEKGKDVELRCDPISGHTALYWYRQSLGQGLEFLIYFQGNSAPDKSGLPSDRFSAERTGGSVSTLTIQRTQQEDSAVYLCASSTRGLANCEQYFGPGTRLTVT.

In this sample, this clonotype turned up a few times. This sequence joins TRBV6-2 or TRBV6-3 and TRBJ2-2; D possibly corresponds to TRBD1 (6 bases). The CDR3 length is 15 residues. Germline V lookup: CDR1 MNHEY, CDR2 SVGEGT. Trimming took 5 bases from V and 2 from J, leaving 12 bases between them. CDR3 DNA: TGTGCCAGCAGTCCGGACAGAAGTAACACCGGGGAGCTGTTTTTT. This gives the protein CASSPDRSNTGELFF.

About this clonotype: The junction and the germline gene differ at one end; a read error may be behind it. The rearrangement links TRBV20-1 to TRBJ1-2; D remains ambiguous. Germline lookup yields CDR1 DFQATT and CDR2 SNEGSKA (reference sequence). CDR3 length: 13 residues. The CDR3 loop reads CSARDRPGNGYTF. The CDR3 nucleotides are TGCAGTGCTAGAGATCGGCCGGGAAATGGTTACACCTTC.